This entry describes one T cell receptor (beta chain). The protocol was immunoSEQ multiplex PCR, while the TCRdb copy is restricted to in-frame clones and leaves out a portion. The sample has roughly 38,000 clones; 70% to 80% are singletons. V shed 2 bases and J shed 0 bases, with 10 bases lying between them. Germline V CDR1 and CDR2: LGHNA, YSLEER. The CDR3 totals 15 residues. This specimen belongs to a study of blood T cell repertoires in COVID-19. Study-level information: COVID-19 samples collected from the United States, Italy and Spain covered acute and convalescent phases. Nucleic acid was either cDNA or gDNA, and it came from T cells, B-cell-depleted T cells, or PBMCs.

Sequenced input: peripheral blood. The J gene is TRBJ1-1, the V gene TRBV4-3, with D perhaps matching TRBD1 (5 bases). The receptor's source is a man in his 60s with active COVID-19. The CDR3 sequence: CASSQTRQMNTEAFF. The CDR3 bases are TGCGCCAGCAGCCAAACCCGACAGATGAACACTGAAGCTTTCTTT.